This is a list of T cell receptor beta chains from one sample in a study of T cell responses to AZD1222 COVID-19 vaccine. The method was immunoSEQ multiplex PCR; TCRdb's version includes in-frame clones alone and lacks a portion of them. The table shows 80,000 to 100,000 clones, with around 90% occurring only once. The specimen was peripheral blood, collected on day 0 of AZD1222 vaccination. These receptors all stem from an adult in good health. Both conserved end residues are part of each CDR3. D genes are given only for firm matches. For some rows the clone size is stated as once, few or many, or as a class when expanded; others skip it.

clone_size	v_call	d_call	j_call	cdr3_aa	cdr3_nt
few	TRBV12-3/TRBV12-4	.	TRBJ1-2	CASSPSLGSYTF	TGTGCCAGCAGTCCATCTCTAGGCAGCTACACCTTC
.	TRBV29-1	.	TRBJ2-3	CSAQGPGTDTQYF	TGCAGCGCCCAGGGTCCTGGCACAGATACGCAGTATTTT
.	TRBV19	.	TRBJ1-3	CASSQFGQSSGNTIYF	TGTGCCAGTAGTCAATTCGGCCAGAGCTCTGGAAACACCATATATTTT
.	TRBV28	.	TRBJ2-7	CASTSGSYEQYF	TGTGCCAGCACCTCGGGGTCCTACGAGCAGTACTTC
few	TRBV7-2	.	TRBJ1-5	CASSVRGRQPQHF	TGTGCCAGCAGCGTCAGGGGTCGTCAGCCCCAGCATTTT
few	TRBV10-1	TRBD2	TRBJ2-3	CASSPSTRDYVRADTQYF	TGCGCCAGCAGTCCAAGTACCCGGGACTACGTCCGGGCAGATACGCAGTATTTT
.	TRBV5-6	TRBD2	TRBJ2-1	CASSGGLAGYNEQFF	TGTGCCAGCAGCGGGGGACTAGCGGGGTACAATGAGCAGTTCTTC
.	TRBV6-5	.	TRBJ1-6	CASRQGADSPLHF	TGTGCCAGCAGGCAGGGAGCGGATTCACCCCTCCACTTT
.	TRBV28	.	TRBJ2-3	CASPAQGEWGTDTQYF	TGTGCCAGCCCTGCACAAGGGGAGTGGGGCACAGATACGCAGTATTTT
.	TRBV9	TRBD1	TRBJ1-4	CASSRTGGIMEKLFF	TGTGCCAGCAGTCGTACAGGGGGCATTATGGAAAAACTGTTTTTT
.	TRBV5-4	.	TRBJ2-5	CASSPPAGFREETQYF	TGTGCCAGCAGCCCTCCCGCAGGCTTTCGAGAAGAGACCCAGTACTTC
few	TRBV6-5	.	TRBJ1-1	CASSTGFLKNTEAFF	TGTGCCAGCAGTACAGGGTTTTTGAAGAACACTGAAGCTTTCTTT
.	TRBV6-5	TRBD2	TRBJ2-2	CASTSGSKDTGELFF	TGTGCCAGCACCAGCGGGAGTAAGGACACCGGGGAGCTGTTTTTT
.	TRBV6-1	.	TRBJ2-5	CASSDGRGKTQYF	TGTGCCAGCAGTGATGGCAGGGGAAAGACCCAGTACTTC
.	TRBV15	.	TRBJ1-5	CATSRDGARNQPQHF	TGTGCCACCAGCAGAGATGGAGCGAGGAATCAGCCCCAGCATTTT
.	TRBV19	.	TRBJ2-5	CASSIGGGTATQYF	TGTGCCAGTAGTATCGGTGGGGGGACGGCCACCCAGTACTTC
.	TRBV19	TRBD2	TRBJ2-7	CASSKVSGRFNEQYF	TGTGCCAGTAGTAAGGTTAGCGGGAGATTCAACGAGCAGTACTTC
.	TRBV13	TRBD1	TRBJ2-1	CASSRDRGYNEQFF	TGTGCCAGCAGCCGGGACAGGGGCTACAATGAGCAGTTCTTC
.	TRBV27	TRBD1	TRBJ1-2	CASSRTGDYGYTF	TGTGCCAGCAGTCGGACAGGGGACTATGGCTACACCTTC
.	TRBV11-2	TRBD2	TRBJ2-3	CASSLVGAAGGADTQYF	TGTGCCAGCAGCTTAGTAGGGGCCGCTGGGGGGGCAGATACGCAGTATTTT
once	TRBV2	.	TRBJ2-3	CASSEARTDTQYF	TGTGCCAGCAGTGAAGCGCGAACAGATACGCAGTATTTT
.	TRBV7-2	.	TRBJ2-1	CASSLRQQLTDNEQFF	TGTGCCAGCAGCCTACGGCAGCAATTGACTGACAATGAGCAGTTCTTC
.	TRBV5-4	.	TRBJ2-2	CASSLNSKITGELFF	TGTGCCAGCAGCTTGAACAGTAAGATAACCGGGGAGCTGTTTTTT
.	TRBV6-5	.	TRBJ1-2	CASSYGPGNNYGYTF	TGTGCCAGCAGTTACGGGCCGGGGAACAACTATGGCTACACCTTC
once	TRBV5-6	.	TRBJ1-4	CASSSAVVEKLFF	TGTGCCAGCAGCTCTGCTGTTGTTGAAAAACTGTTTTTT
.	TRBV27	TRBD1	TRBJ1-5	CASMGGQGRNQPQHF	TGTGCCAGCATGGGGGGACAGGGGCGCAATCAGCCCCAGCATTTT
.	TRBV30	.	TRBJ1-1	CAWSVTKSAVNTEAFF	TGTGCCTGGAGTGTAACCAAAAGTGCCGTGAACACTGAAGCTTTCTTT
.	TRBV3-1/TRBV3-2	TRBD1	TRBJ1-2	CASKQGAGGYTF	TGTGCCAGCAAACAGGGGGCCGGGGGCTACACCTTC
.	TRBV19	.	TRBJ1-2	CASSKTGQRDAYGYTF	TGTGCCAGTAGTAAAACGGGACAACGTGACGCCTATGGCTACACCTTC
.	TRBV28	.	TRBJ2-5	CASRSGGRQTQYF	TGTGCCAGCAGGTCAGGGGGGAGGCAGACCCAGTACTTC
.	TRBV18	.	TRBJ2-7	CASSSGPYEQYF	TGTGCCAGCTCTTCGGGTCCCTACGAGCAGTACTTC
.	TRBV10-1	TRBD2	TRBJ2-7	CASSGSNGYEQYF	TGCGCCAGTAGCGGGAGTAATGGTTACGAGCAGTACTTC
once	TRBV27	TRBD1	TRBJ2-7	CASIINPGQGSYEQYF	TGTGCCAGCATTATTAACCCGGGACAGGGCTCCTACGAGCAGTACTTC
.	TRBV10-2	TRBD2	TRBJ2-5	CASRKRGAGETQYF	TGCGCCAGCAGGAAGCGGGGGGCTGGGGAGACCCAGTACTTC
.	TRBV14	TRBD1	TRBJ2-1	CASSQLTPGQDNEQFF	TGTGCCAGCAGCCAGCTTACGCCGGGACAGGACAATGAGCAGTTCTTC
.	TRBV10-3	.	TRBJ1-2	CAIRVGALSYGYTF	TGTGCCATCAGGGTAGGGGCGCTTTCCTATGGCTACACCTTC
.	TRBV28	.	TRBJ1-6	CASSSPDLTPLHF	TGTGCCAGCAGTTCCCCGGACCTTACACCCCTCCACTTT
.	TRBV6-2/TRBV6-3	TRBD2	TRBJ2-3	CASSPFLAGAGTDTQYF	TGTGCCAGCAGTCCCTTTCTAGCGGGAGCGGGGACAGATACGCAGTATTTT
.	TRBV2	TRBD2	TRBJ2-3	CASSDPTGGRGTDTQYF	TGTGCCAGCAGTGACCCGACGGGGGGTAGGGGCACAGATACGCAGTATTTT
few	TRBV7-9	TRBD1	TRBJ2-7	CASSLGVGTGAYEQYF	TGTGCCAGCAGTTTAGGGGTCGGGACAGGGGCCTACGAGCAGTACTTC
.	TRBV11-2	.	TRBJ2-1	CASSLAGGQQFF	TGTGCCAGCAGCTTAGCGGGTGGTCAGCAGTTCTTC
.	TRBV27	TRBD2	TRBJ2-3	CASSPGLAGVSTDTQYF	TGTGCCAGCAGTCCGGGACTAGCGGGAGTTAGCACAGATACGCAGTATTTT
.	TRBV7-8	.	TRBJ1-6	CASSPARDSNSPLHF	TGTGCCAGCAGCCCCGCCCGGGACTCGAATTCACCCCTCCACTTT
few	TRBV14	.	TRBJ2-7	CASSQGTGMGLGEQYF	TGTGCCAGCAGCCAAGGAACAGGGATGGGGTTAGGCGAGCAGTACTTC
.	TRBV18	.	TRBJ2-1	CASSPRWGLDEQFF	TGTGCCAGCTCACCCCGGTGGGGGTTGGATGAGCAGTTCTTC
.	TRBV9	TRBD1	TRBJ2-1	CASSVEGTDYNEQFF	TGTGCCAGCAGCGTAGAGGGGACAGACTACAATGAGCAGTTCTTC
.	TRBV28	TRBD1	TRBJ1-2	CASSSPAGGSYGYTF	TGTGCCAGCAGTTCCCCGGCAGGGGGCAGCTATGGCTACACCTTC
once	TRBV24-1	.	TRBJ2-1	CATSENSGEQFF	TGTGCCACCAGTGAGAATAGCGGTGAGCAGTTCTTC
.	TRBV5-1	.	TRBJ2-5	CASSLEVYRGQETQYF	TGCGCCAGCAGCTTGGAAGTGTATCGAGGGCAAGAGACCCAGTACTTC
.	TRBV11-2	.	TRBJ2-6	CASSLQNSGANVLTF	TGTGCCAGCAGCCTCCAAAACTCTGGGGCCAACGTCCTGACTTTC